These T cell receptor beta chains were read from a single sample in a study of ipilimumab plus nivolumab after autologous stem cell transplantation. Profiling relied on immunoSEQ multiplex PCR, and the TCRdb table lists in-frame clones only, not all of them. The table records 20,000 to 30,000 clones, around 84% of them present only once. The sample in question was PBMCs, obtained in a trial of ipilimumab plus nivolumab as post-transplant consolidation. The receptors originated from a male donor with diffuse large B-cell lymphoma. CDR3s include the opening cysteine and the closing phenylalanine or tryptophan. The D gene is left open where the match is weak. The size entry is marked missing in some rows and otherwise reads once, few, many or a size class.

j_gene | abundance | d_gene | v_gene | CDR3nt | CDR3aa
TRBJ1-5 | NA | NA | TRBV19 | TGTGCCAGTACGATCGAGGGGCAGCCCCAGCATTTT | CASTIEGQPQHF
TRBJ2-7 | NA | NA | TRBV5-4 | TGTGCCAGCAGCCACGACTCCTACGAGCAGTACTTC | CASSHDSYEQYF
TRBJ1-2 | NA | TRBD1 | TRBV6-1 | TGTGCCAGCCTCCAAGTGGACAGGATTGACTACACCTTC | CASLQVDRIDYTF
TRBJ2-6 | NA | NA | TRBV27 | TGTGCCAGCAGTTTAGGGGGTTCTGGGGCCAACGTCCTGACTTTC | CASSLGGSGANVLTF
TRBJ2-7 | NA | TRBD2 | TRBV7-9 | TGTGCCAGCAGCCGCGGGGGGGGCTACGAGCAGTACTTC | CASSRGGGYEQYF
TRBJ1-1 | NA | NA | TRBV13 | TGTGCCAGCACCAGGACCGGGTCGGGGTACACTGAAGCTTTCTTT | CASTRTGSGYTEAFF
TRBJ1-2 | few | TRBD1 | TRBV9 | TGTGCCAGCAGCCTAGGGGACAGTAGTTATGGCTACACCTTC | CASSLGDSSYGYTF
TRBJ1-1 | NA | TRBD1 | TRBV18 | TGTGCCAGCTCACCCGGGACAGTGGATGAAGCTTTCTTT | CASSPGTVDEAFF
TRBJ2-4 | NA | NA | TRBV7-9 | TGTGCCAGCAGCTTAGGGCGGTCCTCGGGGTTGCACATTCAGTACTTC | CASSLGRSSGLHIQYF
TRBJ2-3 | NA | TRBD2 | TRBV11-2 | TGTGCCAGCACCGAGACTAGCGGTCGCACAGATACGCAGTATTTT | CASTETSGRTDTQYF
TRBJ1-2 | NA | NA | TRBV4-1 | TGCGCCAGCAGCCAGATTGAGTTCGACGGAGCTAACTATGGCTACACCTTC | CASSQIEFDGANYGYTF